The 28 T cell receptor beta chains presented below share a single source sample, sequenced in a study of brain T cells in children with intractable seizures. Time point described: blood from clinic visit 5 months post-surgery; TSC patient then seizure free. Measured with immunoSEQ multiplex PCR; TCRdb has only the in-frame clones, and not every one. This repertoire shows 340,000 or so clones, over 85% found once; its top ten account for roughly 5.7%. Sequenced material: peripheral blood, taken around 5 months after surgery. The receptor source for this set is a boy in the first two years of life with tuberous sclerosis and intractable seizures.

The chain links TRBV6-5 to TRBJ2-5; 9 nucleotides align to TRBD1. The V and J ends lost 5 bases and 8 bases, in that order; junction bases with no gene match: 6. Germline V CDR1 and CDR2: MNHEY, SVGAGI. The CDR3 spans 13 residues. The CDR3 bases are TGTGCCAGCAGTACCGGGACAGGGCATACCCAGTACTTC. It yields the protein CASSTGTGHTQYF.

This chain connects TRBV29-1 to TRBJ2-2; D uncertain. The germline gives CDR1 SQVTM, CDR2 ANQGSEA. V lost 0 bases to trimming and J lost 2 bases, with 10 bases between them. CDR3 length: 15 amino acids. CDR3 amino acids: CSVEESRLNTGELFF. The CDR3 coding sequence is TGCAGCGTTGAAGAGTCACGGCTTAACACCGGGGAGCTGTTTTTT.

A single count supports this clone. The J gene is TRBJ1-1, the V gene TRBV28, with 7 bases that match TRBD1. The CDR3 has 15 residues. From germline, CDR1 is MDHEN and CDR2 SYDVKM. Losses at the gene ends were 5 bases for V and 4 bases for J; bases not matched to a gene: 10. CDR3 sequence reads: CASSALRGQGTEAFF. As DNA, the CDR3 is TGTGCCAGCAGTGCTCTTAGGGGGCAAGGCACTGAAGCTTTCTTT.

The CDR3 reads CASSEFLSETQYF. The CDR3 region has the DNA TGTGCCAGCAGTGAATTTCTGAGCGAGACCCAGTACTTC. The chain is built from TRBV6-1 and TRBJ2-5; D ambiguous. CDR1 and CDR2 from the germline V gene are MNHNS and SASEGT. The CDR3 has 13 residues. V dropped 2 bases and J dropped 5 bases, with 9 bases sitting between them.

This clone has just one count. J is TRBJ1-2 and V is TRBV30, with 9 bases fitting TRBD1. The CDR3 extends over 15 amino acids. The germline CDR1 and CDR2 sequences are GTSNPN and SVGIG (reference sequence). The trim removed 0 bases at V and 2 bases at J, leaving 4 bases unmatched. CDR3 bases: TGTGCCTGGAGTGTATCGGGGACAGGGAACTATGGCTACACCTTC. Translated, it gives CAWSVSGTGNYGYTF.

V usage is TRBV30 and J usage is TRBJ2-3, with D possibly TRBD1 on 6 matching bases. The germline V and J ends were trimmed by 4 bases and 2 bases, with 16 bases remaining between them. The germline V gene has CDR1 GTSNPN and CDR2 SVGIG (reference sequence). The CDR3 sequence is 15 residues long. CDR3 nucleotides: TGTGCCTGGACAACTGGGACACAATTCACAGATACGCAGTATTTT. Amino acids: CAWTTGTQFTDTQYF.

The genes are TRBV24-1 and TRBJ1-2, with TRBD1 matching 10 bases. Germline V gene data show CDR1 as KGHDR and CDR2 as SFDVKD. The CDR3 loop spans 16 amino acids. The trim removed 5 bases at V and 8 bases at J, leaving 13 bases unmatched. DNA for the CDR3: TGTGCCACCAGTGCCTCGGGACAGGGGAGAATTGGAGGCTACACCTTC. Its translation is CATSASGQGRIGGYTF.

This chain uses TRBV29-1 with TRBJ1-1; 7 positions match TRBD1. CDR1 is SQVTM and CDR2 is ANQGSEA in the germline V gene. This CDR3 spans 13 amino acids. J gave up 0 bases and V 3 bases, and 1 base lay outside the gene matches. DNA for the CDR3: TGCAGCGTTGACAGGGGGATGAACACTGAAGCTTTCTTT. The encoded protein is CSVDRGMNTEAFF.

The rearrangement links TRBV9 to TRBJ1-2, with 8 bases that match TRBD1. Trimming at V came to 0 bases and at J to 3 bases, leaving 4 bases not matched to a gene. Germline V CDR1 and CDR2: SGDLS, YYNGEE. The CDR3 runs to 15 residues. CDR3 nucleotides: TGTGCCAGCAGCGTAGACCACAGGGGGGACTATGGCTACACCTTC. This encodes CASSVDHRGDYGYTF.

The CDR3 nucleotides are TGTGCCGGCCTGGCATCCGGGGCCAACGTCCTGACTTTC. It is translated as CAGLASGANVLTF. The genes are TRBV2 and TRBJ2-6; no definite D call. Germline CDR1 and CDR2: SNHLY and FYNNEI. Trimming cost V 11 bases and J 4 bases, with 12 bases left between them. The CDR3 is made up of 13 amino acids.

The gene calls are TRBV20-1 and TRBJ1-2; 7 nucleotides line up with TRBD1. This CDR3 is 13 amino acids long. Trimming cost V 5 bases and J 4 bases; bases outside gene matches: 7. The germline V gene has CDR1 DFQATT and CDR2 SNEGSKA (reference sequence). The CDR3 region is CSARDREGYGYTF. The CDR3 DNA is TGCAGTGCTCGTGACAGGGAAGGCTATGGCTACACCTTC.

The CDR3 DNA is TGTGCCAGCTCACCGGTCTGGCCCCGGGCAGATACGCAGTATTTT. Its translation is CASSPVWPRADTQYF. The V and J genes are TRBV18 and TRBJ2-3; D remains unclear. The CDR3 sequence is 15 residues long. V was shortened by 3 bases and J by 4 bases, with 14 bases between the two germline ends. Germline CDR1 KGHSH, CDR2 LQKENI.

The chain joins TRBV7-9 to TRBJ2-1; D uncertain. CDR1 is SEHNR and CDR2 is FQNEAQ in the germline V gene (reference sequence). The CDR3 has 15 residues. With 5 bases removed from V and 4 bases from J, the gap between germline ends came to 15 bases. CDR3 amino acids: CASSPSPFFYNEQFF. CDR3 bases: TGTGCCAGCAGCCCTTCCCCCTTTTTTTACAATGAGCAGTTCTTC.

The chain uses TRBV28 and TRBJ1-1; D not resolved. Deletions cut 2 bases from V and 7 bases from J, with 8 bases between. Germline loops: CDR1 MDHEN, CDR2 SYDVKM. This CDR3 has 12 residues. The CDR3 DNA follows: TGTGCCAGCAGTTTAAGGGCAGTTGAAGCTTTCTTT. Translating it yields CASSLRAVEAFF.

CDR3 residues: CASSLSPSSYNEQFF. The CDR3 DNA reads as TGTGCCAGCAGTTTAAGCCCCAGCTCCTACAATGAGCAGTTCTTC. The rearrangement uses TRBV27 and TRBJ2-1; D gene uncertain. V was shortened by 2 bases and J by 0 bases, with 8 bases between the two germline ends. The CDR3 sequence is 15 residues long. CDR1 and CDR2 from the germline V gene are MNHEY and SMNVEV (reference sequence).

Written as DNA, the CDR3 is TGTGCCAGAGAGCGGGAGAGCACAGATACGCAGTATTTT. It translates to CARERESTDTQYF. V and J are TRBV9 and TRBJ2-3; TRBD2 matches 8 bases. The CDR3 loop spans 13 amino acids. Trimming removed 8 bases from V and 0 bases from J; junction bases left unmatched: 2. Germline V gene sequence: CDR1 SGDLS, CDR2 YYNGEE.

This chain links TRBV4-2 with TRBJ2-1; TRBD1 matches 7 bases. CDR1 is LGHNA and CDR2 is YNFKEQ in the germline V gene. This CDR3 has 17 amino acids. V shed 1 base, J shed 0 bases, and the junction held 6 bases outside the gene matches. The DNA for the CDR3 is TGTGCCAGCAGCCAAGGTCCGACAGGGAGCTCCTACAATGAGCAGTTCTTC. Protein: CASSQGPTGSSYNEQFF.

This clone appeared a few times. The rearrangement links TRBV5-4 to TRBJ1-2; weak D call: TRBD1 (6 bases). The CDR3 spans 12 residues. CDR1 SGHNT and CDR2 YYREEE come from the germline V gene (reference sequence). The V and J ends lost 4 bases and 8 bases respectively, with 12 bases between them. The DNA of the CDR3 is TGTGCCAGCAGCCCCGGACAGAGGGGCTACACCTTC. Its protein product is CASSPGQRGYTF.

To note about this clone: The sample carries other DNA sequences with the same CDR3. The chain uses TRBV9 and TRBJ2-3; 11 bases map to TRBD2. V was clipped by 4 bases and J by 0 bases; unmatched bases: 4. CDR3 size: 16 residues. Looked up from germline, CDR1 is SGDLS and CDR2 is YYNGEE. The CDR3 bases are TGTGCCAGCAGCCCAGGGACTAGCGGTAGCACAGATACGCAGTATTTT. Protein: CASSPGTSGSTDTQYF.

The chain combines TRBV7-2 with TRBJ2-7, with 13 nucleotides matching TRBD2. The V segment lost 2 bases and the J segment 4 bases; nucleotides outside the gene matches: 11. This CDR3 comprises 18 residues. CDR1 is SGHTA, CDR2 FQGNSA, per germline. This chain's CDR3 is CASSLLPSRTSGGYEQYF. As DNA, the CDR3 is TGTGCCAGCAGCTTACTTCCTTCCCGGACTAGCGGGGGATACGAGCAGTACTTC.

The V gene is TRBV29-1, the J gene TRBJ2-7, with D possibly matching TRBD2 (6 bases). Trimming removed 4 bases from V and 4 bases from J, with 14 bases in between. There are 13 residues in the CDR3. Looked up from germline, CDR1 is SQVTM and CDR2 is ANQGSEA. The CDR3 bases are TGCAGCGTTGGGTCGGGGGTACTTTACGAGCAGTACTTC. This translates into CSVGSGVLYEQYF.

The chain links TRBV30 to TRBJ1-1, with D tentatively TRBD1 (6 bases). Trimming left V 7 bases short and J 0 bases short, with 9 bases between. Per the germline V gene, CDR1 is GTSNPN and CDR2 is SVGIG (reference sequence). This CDR3 is built from 12 residues. This CDR3 is CAYGGLNTEAFF. The CDR3 DNA reads as TGTGCCTATGGGGGCTTGAACACTGAAGCTTTCTTT.

The CDR3, as DNA: TGTGCCAGCAGCTCATACCTTGATCTGGACAATTCGGCTAACTATGGCTACACCTTC. Translating gives CASSSYLDLDNSANYGYTF. The chain is built from TRBV11-2 and TRBJ1-2, with D maybe TRBD1 (5 bases). From germline, CDR1 is SGHAT and CDR2 FQNNGV. V was shortened by 4 bases and J by 0 bases, with 24 bases between the two germline ends. The CDR3 length is 19 residues.

The chain uses TRBV24-1 and TRBJ1-2; 7 bases are shared with TRBD1. The CDR3 loop spans 13 amino acids. Per germline, CDR1 KGHDR and CDR2 SFDVKD. V shed 4 bases, J shed 5 bases, and the junction held 3 bases outside the gene matches. CDR3 sequence reads: CATSEGQEYGYTF. For the CDR3, the DNA is TGTGCCACCAGTGAAGGACAGGAGTATGGCTACACCTTC.

The chain recombines TRBV3-1 (or the pseudogene TRBV3-2) with TRBJ1-1, with D uncertain. This CDR3 contains 18 residues. CDR1 LGHDT and CDR2 YNNKEL come from the germline V gene (reference sequence). The V end was cut by 3 bases, the J end by 1 base, with 21 bases between. CDR3 in DNA: TGTGCCAGCAGCCAGAGCTGGTGGAAGGCGCTGGGGAACACTGAAGCTTTCTTT. Residues: CASSQSWWKALGNTEAFF.

The J gene is TRBJ1-3, the V gene TRBV9; D is undetermined. CDR3 length: 12 residues. V lost 4 bases, J lost 3 bases, and 5 bases lay in between. Per germline, CDR1 SGDLS and CDR2 YYNGEE. CDR3 bases: TGTGCCAGCAGCCCCGGTGGAAACACCATATATTTT. Protein sequence: CASSPGGNTIYF.

The chain employs TRBV12-3 or TRBV12-4 and TRBJ2-5, with D unresolved. Trimming took off 2 bases at V and 5 bases at J, with 9 bases between the two ends. This CDR3 is 13 amino acids long. The CDR3 DNA is TGTGCCAGCAGTTTATTAGGGTTGGAGACCCAGTACTTC. Residues: CASSLLGLETQYF.

A single count supports this clone. The chain combines TRBV2 with TRBJ2-3, with unresolved D. The V gene's germline CDR1 is SNHLY and CDR2 FYNNEI. V was shortened by 7 bases and J by 2 bases, with 13 bases between the two germline ends. The CDR3 length is 14 residues. The CDR3 region has the DNA TGTGCCAGCAAGTACGGGCCCTACACAGATACGCAGTATTTT. It specifies CASKYGPYTDTQYF.